Below, 9 T cell receptor beta chains from the same sample are listed, as sequenced in a study of Ad26.COV2.S vaccination and SARS-CoV-2 variants. The treatment here: around 19 received Ad26.COV2.S at low or high dose, single or two shots; 5 received placebo; per-sample allocation not given. Sampling happened 63 days after the first vaccine or placebo injection. Repertoires were generated with immunoSEQ multiplex PCR, while TCRdb's copy carries only in-frame clones and drops some. Of approximately 350,000 clones in the sample, over 75% are singletons; the top ten hold approximately 3.6%. Specimen: peripheral blood, collected in a trial of Ad26.COV2.S vaccine versus placebo. These receptors were obtained from a person aged 18 to 59 who received the Ad26.COV2.S COVID-19 vaccine or a placebo.

The CDR3 nucleotides read TGTGCCAGCAGCTCACTCGAGGGGTGGAGCTACGAGCAGTACTTC. Translated, it gives CASSSLEGWSYEQYF. The chain employs TRBV7-9 and TRBJ2-7, with D perhaps TRBD1 or TRBD2 (5 bases each). Trimming took 4 bases from V and 3 from J, leaving 16 bases between them. Germline V CDR1 and CDR2: SEHNR, FQNEAQ (reference sequence). The CDR3 is 15 amino acids.

The rearrangement uses TRBV25-1 and TRBJ1-3, with D uncertain. The CDR3 totals 11 residues. V was clipped by 5 bases and J by 4 bases, with 3 bases between them. Per the germline V gene, CDR1 is MGHDK and CDR2 is SYGVNS. In nucleotides, the CDR3 is TGTGCCAGCAGTTCGGGAAACACCATATATTTT. The encoded protein is CASSSGNTIYF.

The V call is TRBV5-4, the J call TRBJ2-2; D gene uncertain. From germline, CDR1 is SGHNT and CDR2 YYREEE (reference sequence). The CDR3 consists of 15 residues. Trimming took 4 bases from V and 2 from J, leaving 12 bases between them. The CDR3 loop is CASSNTQANTGELFF. The CDR3 DNA follows: TGTGCCAGCAGCAACACCCAAGCTAACACCGGGGAGCTGTTTTTT.

The chain links TRBV21-1 to TRBJ1-4; the table's D gene call, TRBD1, was not cross checked with the DNA. TRBV21-1 is noted as a pseudogene. CDR3 length: 16 residues. The CDR3: CASSADRASQRVKLFF. CDR3 coding DNA: TGTGCCAGCAGCGCGGACAGGGCTTCGCAACGAGTAAAACTGTTTTTT.

The chain joins TRBV7-2 to TRBJ1-2; no firm D call. The CDR3 runs 14 residues. Trimming took 5 bases from V and 6 from J, leaving 16 bases between them. The germline gives CDR1 SGHTA, CDR2 FQGNSA. The CDR3 is CASSPAQTYDGYTF. The CDR3 nucleotides read TGTGCCAGCAGCCCAGCGCAGACCTACGATGGCTACACCTTC.

V is TRBV6-5 and J is TRBJ2-3; maybe TRBD2 (5 bases). CDR3 length equals 14 residues. Germline CDR1 reads MNHEY; CDR2 reads SVGAGI. V shed 2 bases and J shed 1 base, with 7 bases lying between them. CDR3 loop: CASSYAGGTDTQYF. CDR3 bases: TGTGCCAGCAGTTACGCCGGGGGCACAGATACGCAGTATTTT.

The chain employs TRBV5-4 and TRBJ2-1; D perhaps matches TRBD2 (6 bases). V was pared by 5 bases and J by 2 bases, with 14 bases between. CDR3 length: 15 residues. Germline V gene data show CDR1 as SGHNT and CDR2 as YYREEE (reference sequence). CDR3 region: CASSPRGTTYNEQFF. For the CDR3, the DNA is TGTGCCAGCAGTCCCCGGGGGACCACCTACAATGAGCAGTTCTTC.

J is TRBJ2-7 and V is TRBV10-3; D might be TRBD1 or TRBD2, each matching 5 bases. Germline V lookup: CDR1 ENHRY, CDR2 SYGVKD. This CDR3 has 13 residues. The V end was cut by 0 bases, the J end by 7 bases, with 10 bases between. CDR3 nucleotide sequence: TGTGCCATCAGTGAGTCTCGGGGCTGGGAGCAGTACTTC. Its translation: CAISESRGWEQYF.

The chain couples TRBV18 to TRBJ2-3, with a possible D match to TRBD1 (7 bases). CDR3 length: 15 amino acids. The germline gives CDR1 KGHSH, CDR2 LQKENI. V dropped 5 bases and J dropped 4 bases, with 16 bases sitting between them. CDR3 DNA sequence: TGTGCCAGCTCATCTCAGGGGGGTCGGGCAGATACGCAGTATTTT. It specifies CASSSQGGRADTQYF. Variable domain in full (rest from reference TRBV18 and TRBJ2-3): NAGVMQNPRHLVRRRGQEARLRCSPMKGHSHVYWYRQLPEEGLKFMVYLQKENIIDESGMPKERFSAEFPKEGPSILRIQQVVRGDSAAYFCASSSQGGRADTQYFGPGTRLTVL.